A single sample is the source of the 19 T cell receptor beta chains below, sequenced in a study of blood T cell repertoires in COVID-19. Libraries were prepared by immunoSEQ multiplex PCR; TCRdb keeps only in-frame clonotypes and omits some of them. This table has 78,000 or so clones, more than 75% appearing once. Sequenced sample: peripheral blood. These receptors all come from a man aged 45-65 years with active or convalescent COVID-19.

This chain links TRBV2 with TRBJ1-5, with a weak D call TRBD1 (5 bases). The CDR3 consists of 15 residues. The germline V gene has CDR1 SNHLY and CDR2 FYNNEI. V was pared by 4 bases and J by 6 bases, with 16 bases between. The CDR3 region has the DNA TGTGCCAGCAGTGTCCAGGGCCATGGCGCTCAGCCCCAGCATTTT. Its translation: CASSVQGHGAQPQHF.

This clone was found once. The chain joins TRBV3-1 (or the pseudogene TRBV3-2) to TRBJ2-1; 7 bases align to TRBD2. The CDR3 extends over 14 amino acids. Germline trimming cut 4 bases from V and 3 bases from J; bases unmatched to any gene: 3. Germline lookup yields CDR1 LGHDT and CDR2 YNNKEL (reference sequence). The CDR3 bases are TGTGCCAGCAGCCCTAGCGGAGACTACAATGAGCAGTTCTTC. This gives the protein CASSPSGDYNEQFF.

This clone appeared a few times. The gene calls are TRBV10-2 and TRBJ2-1, with TRBD2 identical over 10 bases. Germline V CDR1 and CDR2: WSHSY, SAAADI. This CDR3 has 11 amino acids. Trimming took 9 bases from V and 10 from J; bases not matched to a gene: 3. The CDR3 sequence is CASELAGEQFF. CDR3 DNA sequence: TGCGCCAGTGAACTAGCGGGGGAGCAGTTCTTC.

The rearrangement uses TRBV24-1 and TRBJ2-1, with 10 bases identical to TRBD2. The trim removed 9 bases at V and 0 bases at J, leaving 10 bases unmatched. The CDR3 runs 17 residues. Germline V lookup: CDR1 KGHDR, CDR2 SFDVKD. Here the CDR3 reads CATSWGSGGNSYNEQFF. For the CDR3, the DNA is TGTGCCACCTCTTGGGGTAGCGGGGGGAACTCCTACAATGAGCAGTTCTTC.

Here the CDR3 reads CAISDRQANTEAFF. The DNA for the CDR3 is TGTGCCATCAGTGACCGACAGGCGAACACTGAAGCTTTCTTT. V is TRBV10-3 and J is TRBJ1-1; D perhaps matches TRBD1 (6 bases). V lost 3 bases, J lost 1 base, and 9 bases lay in between. Germline-derived CDR1 and CDR2 are ENHRY and SYGVKD. This CDR3 has 14 amino acids.

The chain joins TRBV5-1 to TRBJ2-3; D might be TRBD2 (5 bases). Germline loops: CDR1 SGHRS, CDR2 YFSETQ. V was clipped by 4 bases and J by 2 bases, with 11 bases between them. There are 14 residues in the CDR3. The CDR3 bases are TGCGCCAGCAGCCGGACTTCCTACACAGATACGCAGTATTTT. Translation: CASSRTSYTDTQYF. The full variable domain, with the rest looked up from reference TRBV5-1 and TRBJ2-3, is KAGVTQTPRYLIKTRGQQVTLSCSPISGHRSVSWYQQTPGQGLQFLFEYFSETQRNKGNFPGRFSGRQFSNSRSEMNVSTLELGDSALYLCASSRTSYTDTQYFGPGTRLTVL.

The chain employs TRBV5-1 and TRBJ1-5; TRBD1 matches 8 bases. J lost 2 bases, V lost 2 bases, and 3 bases had no gene match. CDR3 length: 15 residues. Germline assignment: CDR1 SGHRS and CDR2 YFSETQ. For the CDR3, the DNA is TGCGCCAGCAGCTTACAGGGGGTAGGCAATCAGCCCCAGCATTTT. This sequence encodes CASSLQGVGNQPQHF.

This sequence joins TRBV24-1 and TRBJ1-2; D remains ambiguous. This CDR3 has 12 residues. V was trimmed by 6 bases and J by 4 bases, leaving 8 bases between them. CDR1 KGHDR and CDR2 SFDVKD come from the germline V gene. The CDR3 protein is CATSPGSYGYTF. The DNA of the CDR3 is TGTGCCACCAGTCCAGGCTCCTATGGCTACACCTTC.

The chain has TRBV21-1 and TRBJ2-1; TRBD2 is the table's D call and was not checked against the DNA. TRBV21-1 is termed a pseudogene. The CDR3 is made up of 16 amino acids. The CDR3 DNA sequence: TGTGCCAGCAGCAAAATAGGAGTAGCGGGGCCCCATGAGCAGTTCTTC. Translating gives CASSKIGVAGPHEQFF.

CDR3 nucleotides: TGTGCCAGCAGCGTAGGCGGGGGCACCGCAGATACGCAGTATTTT. Encoded protein: CASSVGGGTADTQYF. V usage is TRBV9 and J usage is TRBJ2-3, with D possibly matching TRBD2 (7 bases). The CDR3 runs to 15 residues. Germline assignment: CDR1 SGDLS and CDR2 YYNGEE. V was trimmed by 0 bases and J by 4 bases, leaving 12 bases between them.

This chain joins TRBV7-2 and TRBJ1-1, with D tentatively TRBD1 (5 bases). The germline V gene has CDR1 SGHTA and CDR2 FQGNSA. CDR3 size: 13 residues. Trimming shortened V by 5 bases and J by 1 base, and 8 bases separated the two germline ends. The CDR3 reads CASSPGQNTEAFF. The CDR3 DNA reads TGTGCCAGCAGCCCCGGACAGAACACTGAAGCTTTCTTT.

The V call is TRBV2, the J call TRBJ1-1; D gene uncertain. Looked up from germline, CDR1 is SNHLY and CDR2 is FYNNEI. CDR3 length: 13 amino acids. V was clipped by 1 base and J by 8 bases, with 11 bases between them. The CDR3 spells CASSEELAPEAFF. In DNA, the CDR3 is TGTGCCAGCAGTGAAGAATTAGCCCCCGAAGCTTTCTTT.

This clone was observed once. The V gene is TRBV10-3, the J gene TRBJ1-2, with D maybe TRBD1 (5 bases). V gave up 2 bases and J gave up 6 bases, with 13 bases separating them. CDR1 and CDR2 from the germline V gene are ENHRY and SYGVKD. The CDR3 runs to 14 residues. This CDR3 is CAISEIDSANGYTF. CDR3 DNA sequence: TGTGCCATCAGTGAGATCGACAGTGCGAATGGCTACACCTTC.

The V and J genes are TRBV11-2 and TRBJ2-3; 8 nucleotides match TRBD2. This CDR3 has 16 amino acids. Germline V gives CDR1 SGHAT, CDR2 FQNNGV. V was pared by 3 bases and J by 1 base, with 6 bases of the junction left unmatched. CDR3 sequence (DNA): TGTGCCAGCAGCTTTTCAGTAGCGGGGCGCACAGATACGCAGTATTTT. Encoded protein: CASSFSVAGRTDTQYF.

J is TRBJ1-6 and V is TRBV4-2; D is possibly TRBD1 (5 bases). Trimming pared 0 bases from V and 10 bases from J, leaving 16 bases between. The CDR3 spans 16 residues. Germline CDR1 LGHNA, CDR2 YNFKEQ. The DNA of the CDR3 is TGTGCCAGCAGCCAAGAGTATAGGCAGGGTGGATCACCCCTCCACTTT. Its translation: CASSQEYRQGGSPLHF.

V gene TRBV27 combines with J gene TRBJ1-1; TRBD1 is a possible D gene (5 bases). V was pared by 5 bases and J by 9 bases, with 19 bases between. This CDR3 region has 14 residues. CDR1 and CDR2 (germline): MNHEY, SMNVEV (reference sequence). CDR3 nucleotides: TGTGCCAGCAGTCTCCAGACAGCCATCCCCCAAGCTTTCTTT. Encoded protein: CASSLQTAIPQAFF.

This clone was detected once. This chain links TRBV19 with TRBJ1-5; 10 nucleotides line up with TRBD1. Germline V gene data show CDR1 as LNHDA and CDR2 as SQIVND (reference sequence). The CDR3 runs to 16 residues. The V segment lost 7 bases and the J segment 0 bases; nucleotides outside the gene matches: 6. The CDR3 spells CASTHRDRGSNQPQHF. The CDR3 DNA reads as TGTGCCAGTACGCACCGGGACAGGGGTAGCAATCAGCCCCAGCATTTT.

This clone was detected only once. The chain employs TRBV5-1 and TRBJ2-7, with 7 bases lining up with TRBD2. This CDR3 comprises 17 residues. The germline V gene has CDR1 SGHRS and CDR2 YFSETQ. Unmatched junction bases numbered 9, after V lost 0 bases and J lost 0 bases. The CDR3 DNA is TGCGCCAGCAGCTTGGATCTAGCGGTACTATCCTCCTACGAGCAGTACGTC. Its protein product is CASSLDLAVLSSYEQYV.

In its sample, this clone was seen once. The J gene is TRBJ1-5, the V gene TRBV2; D is unclear. CDR1 is SNHLY, CDR2 FYNNEI, per germline. The CDR3 loop spans 14 amino acids. V lost 3 bases and J 3 bases, leaving 9 bases between the germline ends. CDR3 bases: TGTGCCAGCAGTGACCCCGGACTCAATCAGCCCCAGCATTTT. Translation: CASSDPGLNQPQHF.